A selection of T cell receptor beta chains follows, all from one sample in a study of blood T cell repertoires in COVID-19. Sequencing used immunoSEQ multiplex PCR; TCRdb keeps in-frame clones, though not all of them. The sample has around 130,000 clones; approximately 88% are singletons. Material: peripheral blood. Every receptor here comes from a man in his 70s with active COVID-19. Each CDR3 is given without its conserved first and last residue. The D gene is left open where the match is weak. Some rows mark clone size as missing; the rest say once, few, many or name a class of expanded clone.

j_call: TRBJ2-7
clone_size: NA
v_call: TRBV9
d_call: NA
cdr3_aa: ASSVGEGAYEQY

j_call: TRBJ2-5
clone_size: NA
v_call: TRBV7-3
d_call: TRBD2
cdr3_aa: ASSLSGRASETQY

j_call: TRBJ1-2
clone_size: NA
v_call: TRBV2
d_call: TRBD1
cdr3_aa: ASSPGQGLSNYGYT

j_call: TRBJ1-6
clone_size: few
v_call: TRBV3-1/TRBV3-2
d_call: NA
cdr3_aa: ASSHRGSYNSPLH

j_call: TRBJ2-7
clone_size: once
v_call: TRBV21-1
d_call: NA
cdr3_aa: ASSSVREPPLSYEQY

j_call: TRBJ2-7
clone_size: NA
v_call: TRBV7-9
d_call: NA
cdr3_aa: ASSPGGVYEQY

j_call: TRBJ1-2
clone_size: NA
v_call: TRBV28
d_call: NA
cdr3_aa: ASSLSRRRSYGYT

j_call: TRBJ2-3
clone_size: NA
v_call: TRBV12-3/TRBV12-4
d_call: NA
cdr3_aa: ASSGADTQY

j_call: TRBJ2-2
clone_size: NA
v_call: TRBV11-3
d_call: NA
cdr3_aa: ASSLRDTGELF

j_call: TRBJ2-7
clone_size: NA
v_call: TRBV24-1
d_call: TRBD1
cdr3_aa: ATSDPGQGAYEQY

j_call: TRBJ2-7
clone_size: NA
v_call: TRBV24-1
d_call: TRBD1
cdr3_aa: ATSRDRGEQY

j_call: TRBJ2-5
clone_size: NA
v_call: TRBV5-5
d_call: NA
cdr3_aa: ASSLSVNVRVSGY

j_call: TRBJ2-3
clone_size: NA
v_call: TRBV6-1
d_call: NA
cdr3_aa: ASSDHQGGVGTDTQY

j_call: TRBJ1-1
clone_size: NA
v_call: TRBV19
d_call: TRBD1
cdr3_aa: ASSISRAGGRMNTEAF

j_call: TRBJ1-2
clone_size: once
v_call: TRBV5-1
d_call: NA
cdr3_aa: ASSLPGAGYT

j_call: TRBJ2-7
clone_size: few
v_call: TRBV2
d_call: TRBD1
cdr3_aa: ASSDGQGGRHEQY

j_call: TRBJ2-7
clone_size: once
v_call: TRBV6-5
d_call: TRBD1
cdr3_aa: ASRPGGTGEQY

j_call: TRBJ2-3
clone_size: NA
v_call: TRBV7-2
d_call: NA
cdr3_aa: ASRSRGGGTDTQY

j_call: TRBJ2-7
clone_size: NA
v_call: TRBV6-4
d_call: TRBD2
cdr3_aa: ASTGRASGPNGEQY

j_call: TRBJ2-1
clone_size: NA
v_call: TRBV7-9
d_call: TRBD2
cdr3_aa: ASSLTLTSGAYNEQF

j_call: TRBJ2-3
clone_size: NA
v_call: TRBV5-1
d_call: NA
cdr3_aa: ASSLGQHTDTQY

j_call: TRBJ2-2
clone_size: NA
v_call: TRBV14
d_call: TRBD1
cdr3_aa: ASSQVRGQVTGELF

j_call: TRBJ2-1
clone_size: NA
v_call: TRBV19
d_call: NA
cdr3_aa: ASKGVLGSPYNEQF

j_call: TRBJ2-3
clone_size: once
v_call: TRBV10-3
d_call: NA
cdr3_aa: AISESKGQGGADTQY

j_call: TRBJ2-7
clone_size: NA
v_call: TRBV2
d_call: TRBD1
cdr3_aa: ASWDRGEQY

j_call: TRBJ2-7
clone_size: NA
v_call: TRBV5-4
d_call: NA
cdr3_aa: ASSFYTYEQY

j_call: TRBJ2-1
clone_size: NA
v_call: TRBV9
d_call: NA
cdr3_aa: ASSVGDWSYNEQF

j_call: TRBJ2-7
clone_size: NA
v_call: TRBV5-5
d_call: NA
cdr3_aa: ASSQGAQNEQY

j_call: TRBJ2-7
clone_size: once
v_call: TRBV10-1
d_call: NA
cdr3_aa: ASSEGSHYEQY

j_call: TRBJ2-5
clone_size: NA
v_call: TRBV9
d_call: TRBD2
cdr3_aa: ASSTGGQETQY

j_call: TRBJ1-4
clone_size: NA
v_call: TRBV3-1/TRBV3-2
d_call: NA
cdr3_aa: ASSPRRFEKLF

j_call: TRBJ1-1
clone_size: few
v_call: TRBV27
d_call: NA
cdr3_aa: ASSNRGGGNTEAF

j_call: TRBJ2-1
clone_size: NA
v_call: TRBV27
d_call: NA
cdr3_aa: ASSTGGPTRYNEQF

j_call: TRBJ1-2
clone_size: NA
v_call: TRBV27
d_call: TRBD1
cdr3_aa: ASRRTGGYGYT

j_call: TRBJ2-1
clone_size: NA
v_call: TRBV7-9
d_call: TRBD2
cdr3_aa: ASRHSGEASEQF

j_call: TRBJ1-1
clone_size: NA
v_call: TRBV5-5
d_call: TRBD1
cdr3_aa: ASSFPEGATEAF

j_call: TRBJ2-7
clone_size: NA
v_call: TRBV10-1
d_call: TRBD2
cdr3_aa: ASSEGGGNEQY

j_call: TRBJ1-2
clone_size: NA
v_call: TRBV19
d_call: NA
cdr3_aa: ASSTSGGGDYGYT

j_call: TRBJ2-5
clone_size: once
v_call: TRBV7-2
d_call: NA
cdr3_aa: ASSSYTGETQY

j_call: TRBJ2-7
clone_size: NA
v_call: TRBV11-2
d_call: TRBD2
cdr3_aa: ASSDRTRTSGPYEQY

j_call: TRBJ2-7
clone_size: NA
v_call: TRBV6-2/TRBV6-3
d_call: NA
cdr3_aa: ASSQQGYEQY

j_call: TRBJ2-2
clone_size: NA
v_call: TRBV3-1/TRBV3-2
d_call: TRBD2
cdr3_aa: ASSQDMGGRYTGELF